This TCR beta chain emerged from a study of blood T cell repertoires in COVID-19. Study-level background: Sites across the United States, Italy and Spain contributed samples from acute and convalescent COVID-19. Sources were T cells, B-cell-depleted T cells, or PBMCs; the material itself was cDNA or gDNA.

Trimming shortened V by 6 bases and J by 4 bases, and 22 bases separated the two germline ends. Germline V gene lookup returns CDR1 GTSNPN and CDR2 SVGIG (reference sequence). CDR3 length: 16 amino acids. Profiling relied on immunoSEQ multiplex PCR, and the TCRdb table lists in-frame clones only, not all of them. This sample has approximately 54,000 clones, with around nine tenths found just once. Sequenced input: peripheral blood. The V call is TRBV30, the J call TRBJ2-1; weak D call: TRBD2 (6 bases). The receptor's source is a man aged 50 to 60 with acute or convalescent COVID-19. This CDR3 is CACPGGTPEKYNEQFF. CDR3 coding DNA: TGTGCCTGCCCTGGGGGGACCCCCGAAAAGTACAATGAGCAGTTCTTC.